There are a few counts of the clone carrying this T cell receptor (beta chain). Its specificity is unknown. The data stem from a study of persistence of HIV-infected CD4 T cells. The libraries were made with immunoSEQ version 4 in survey mode. Assay: immunoSEQ multiplex PCR; the TCRdb copy retains only in-frame clones and omits some. The sample gives roughly 64,000 clones, approximately 75% of which show up once; under 2% is in the top ten. Per germline, CDR1 DFQATT and CDR2 SNEGSKA (reference sequence). The ends were cut back, 3 bases at V and 5 bases at J, with 11 bases in the middle. CDR3 size: 13 residues. Cells were stimulated with overlapping HIV-1 Gag 15-mer peptides. CD40L-negative CD69-negative CD45RO-high memory CD4+ T cells were sorted as populations depleted of antigen-responding cells. PBMCs were depleted of CD8+ T cells before stimulation. Study-wide results and caveats: Antigen-responding cells were enriched for degenerate expanded CDR3beta sequences.

The sample here was CD4+ T cells sorted from PBMCs after 18-hour stimulation, taken from a patient who received antiretroviral therapy. This clonotype originated in an adult man with HIV who was CMV-seropositive. J is TRBJ2-1 and V is TRBV20-1; perhaps TRBD2 as D (5 bases). CDR3 sequence reads: CSASEGANNEQFF. The CDR3 DNA sequence: TGCAGTGCTAGTGAGGGCGCAAACAATGAGCAGTTCTTC.